This T cell receptor beta chain derives from a study of metastatic and nonmetastatic thyroid tumors. V shed 2 bases and J 7 bases; nucleotides not matched to a gene: 13. The CDR3 has 15 amino acids. CDR1 and CDR2 (germline): DFQATT, SNEGSKA (reference sequence). TCRdb re-analyzed the PCR reads using MiXCR. The sample includes roughly 89,000 clones, around 12% of them seen just once. None of the patients had undergone any treatment ahead of thyroid surgery. The chain uses TRBV20-1 and TRBJ2-7; 8 bases align to TRBD2. Sequences were obtained from tumor tissue. The receptor comes from a female donor with papillary thyroid cancer or a benign thyroid nodule (not recorded which). Some clones in this sample may be carry-over from other donors' samples. The CDR3 protein is CSARPGGEGFSEQYF. As DNA, the CDR3 is TGCAGTGCTAGACCGGGGGGGGAAGGGTTTTCGGAGCAGTACTTC.